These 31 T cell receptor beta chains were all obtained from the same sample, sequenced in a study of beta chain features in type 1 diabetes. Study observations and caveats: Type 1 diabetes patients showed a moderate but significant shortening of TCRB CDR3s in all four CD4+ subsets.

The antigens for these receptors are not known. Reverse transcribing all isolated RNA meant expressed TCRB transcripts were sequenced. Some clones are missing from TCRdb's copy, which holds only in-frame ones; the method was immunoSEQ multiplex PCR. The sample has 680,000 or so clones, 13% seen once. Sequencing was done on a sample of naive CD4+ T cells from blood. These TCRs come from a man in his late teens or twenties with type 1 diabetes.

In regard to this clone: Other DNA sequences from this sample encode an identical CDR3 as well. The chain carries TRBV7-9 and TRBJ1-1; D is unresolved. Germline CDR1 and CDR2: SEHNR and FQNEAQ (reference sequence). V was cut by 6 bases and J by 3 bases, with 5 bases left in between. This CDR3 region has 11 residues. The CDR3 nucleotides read TGTGCCAGCAGTAGGGACACTGAAGCTTTCTTT. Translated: CASSRDTEAFF.

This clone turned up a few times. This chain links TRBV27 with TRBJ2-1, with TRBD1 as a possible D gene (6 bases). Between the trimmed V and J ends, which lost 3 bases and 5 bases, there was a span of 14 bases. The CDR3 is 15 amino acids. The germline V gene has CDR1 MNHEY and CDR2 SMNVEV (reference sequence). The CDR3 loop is CASSLTGVGHNEQFF. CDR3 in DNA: TGTGCCAGCAGTTTGACAGGAGTCGGTCACAATGAGCAGTTCTTC.

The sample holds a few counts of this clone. This CDR3 reads CASTEGLPQGEQYF. CDR3 coding DNA: TGTGCCAGCACCGAAGGGCTTCCCCAGGGCGAGCAGTACTTC. The chain couples TRBV7-8 to TRBJ2-7, with D possibly matching TRBD1 (5 bases). CDR3 length equals 14 residues. V lost 7 bases and J 6 bases, leaving 19 bases between the germline ends. Per the germline V gene, CDR1 is SGHVS and CDR2 is FQNEAQ.

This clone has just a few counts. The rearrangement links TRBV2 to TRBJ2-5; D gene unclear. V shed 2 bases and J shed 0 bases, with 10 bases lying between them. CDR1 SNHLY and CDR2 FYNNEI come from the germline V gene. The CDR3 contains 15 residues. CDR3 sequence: CASSEQLGYQETQYF. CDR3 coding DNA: TGTGCCAGCAGTGAACAACTCGGCTACCAAGAGACCCAGTACTTC.

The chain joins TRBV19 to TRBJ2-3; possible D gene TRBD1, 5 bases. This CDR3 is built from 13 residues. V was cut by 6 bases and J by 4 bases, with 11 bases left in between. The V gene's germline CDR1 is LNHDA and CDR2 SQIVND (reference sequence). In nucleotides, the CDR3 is TGTGCCAGTAGCTATTCAGGGTCAGATACGCAGTATTTT. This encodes CASSYSGSDTQYF.

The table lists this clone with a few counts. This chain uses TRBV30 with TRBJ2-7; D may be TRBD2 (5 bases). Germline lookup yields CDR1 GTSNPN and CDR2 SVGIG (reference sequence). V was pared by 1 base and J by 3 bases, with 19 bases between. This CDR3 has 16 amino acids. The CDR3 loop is CAWSGRLAWENYEQYF. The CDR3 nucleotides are TGTGCCTGGAGTGGCCGTCTCGCCTGGGAGAACTACGAGCAGTACTTC.

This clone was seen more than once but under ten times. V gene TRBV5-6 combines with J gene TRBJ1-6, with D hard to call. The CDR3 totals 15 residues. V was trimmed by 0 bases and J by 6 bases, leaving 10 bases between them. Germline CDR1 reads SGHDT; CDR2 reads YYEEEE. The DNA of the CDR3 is TGTGCCAGCAGCTTGGACTTCGGTACTAATTCACCCCTCCACTTT. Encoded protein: CASSLDFGTNSPLHF.

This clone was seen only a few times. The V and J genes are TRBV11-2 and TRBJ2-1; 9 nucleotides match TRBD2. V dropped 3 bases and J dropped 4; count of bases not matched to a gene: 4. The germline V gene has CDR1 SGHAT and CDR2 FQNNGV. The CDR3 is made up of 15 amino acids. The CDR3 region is CASSFTSGQYNEQFF. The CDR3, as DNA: TGTGCCAGCAGCTTTACTAGCGGGCAGTACAATGAGCAGTTCTTC.

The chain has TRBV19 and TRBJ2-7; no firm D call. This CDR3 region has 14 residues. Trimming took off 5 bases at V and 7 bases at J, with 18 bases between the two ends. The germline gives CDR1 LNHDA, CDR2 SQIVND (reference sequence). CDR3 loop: CASSDTGGSLEQYF. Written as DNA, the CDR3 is TGTGCCAGTAGTGACACTGGTGGATCCTTGGAGCAGTACTTC.

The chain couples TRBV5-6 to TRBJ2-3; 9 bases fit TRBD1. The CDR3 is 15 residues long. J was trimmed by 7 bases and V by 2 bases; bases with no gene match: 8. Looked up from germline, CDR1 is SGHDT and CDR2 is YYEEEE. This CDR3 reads CASSLRDRVGYTQYF. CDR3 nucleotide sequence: TGTGCCAGCAGCTTAAGGGACAGGGTTGGATATACGCAGTATTTT.

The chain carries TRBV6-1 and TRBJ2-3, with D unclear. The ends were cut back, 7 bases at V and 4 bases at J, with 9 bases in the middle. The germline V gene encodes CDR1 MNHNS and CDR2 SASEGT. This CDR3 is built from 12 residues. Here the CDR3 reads CASTQEPDTQYF. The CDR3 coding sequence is TGTGCCAGCACGCAGGAACCAGATACGCAGTATTTT.

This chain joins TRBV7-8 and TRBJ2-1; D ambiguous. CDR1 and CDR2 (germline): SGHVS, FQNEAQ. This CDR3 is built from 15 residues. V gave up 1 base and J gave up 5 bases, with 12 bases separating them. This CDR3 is CASSLGRFSHNEQFF. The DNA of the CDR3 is TGTGCCAGCAGCTTAGGTCGGTTTTCTCACAATGAGCAGTTCTTC.

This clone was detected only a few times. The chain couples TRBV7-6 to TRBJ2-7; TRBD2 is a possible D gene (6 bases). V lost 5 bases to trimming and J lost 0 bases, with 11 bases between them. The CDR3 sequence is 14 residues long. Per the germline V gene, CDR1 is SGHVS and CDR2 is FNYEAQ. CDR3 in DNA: TGTGCCAGCAGCCCCGGGGGTAGCTCCTACGAGCAGTACTTC. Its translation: CASSPGGSSYEQYF.

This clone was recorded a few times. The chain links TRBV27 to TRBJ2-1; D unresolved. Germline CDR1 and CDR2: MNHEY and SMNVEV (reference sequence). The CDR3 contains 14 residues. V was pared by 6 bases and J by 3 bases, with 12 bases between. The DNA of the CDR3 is TGTGCCAGCAGCTCAACTCCCATCTACAATGAGCAGTTCTTC. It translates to CASSSTPIYNEQFF.

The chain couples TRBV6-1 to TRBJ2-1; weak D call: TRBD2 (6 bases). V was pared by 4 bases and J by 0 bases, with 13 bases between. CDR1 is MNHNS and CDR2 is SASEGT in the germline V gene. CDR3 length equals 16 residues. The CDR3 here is CASSGPGGGSYNEQFF. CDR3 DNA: TGTGCCAGCAGTGGCCCCGGGGGAGGCTCCTACAATGAGCAGTTCTTC.

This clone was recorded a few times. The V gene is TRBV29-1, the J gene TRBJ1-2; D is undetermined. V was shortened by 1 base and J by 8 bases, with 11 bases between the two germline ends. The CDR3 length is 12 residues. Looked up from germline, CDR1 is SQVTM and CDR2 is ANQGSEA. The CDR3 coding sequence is TGCAGCGTTGAAGGTGGGGTCGACGGCTACACCTTC. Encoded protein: CSVEGGVDGYTF.

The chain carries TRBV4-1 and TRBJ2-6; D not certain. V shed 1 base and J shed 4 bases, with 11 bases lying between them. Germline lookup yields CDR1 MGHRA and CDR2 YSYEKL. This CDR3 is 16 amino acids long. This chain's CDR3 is CASSQVPDRGANVLTF. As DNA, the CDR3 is TGCGCCAGCAGCCAAGTCCCCGATCGGGGGGCCAACGTCCTGACTTTC.

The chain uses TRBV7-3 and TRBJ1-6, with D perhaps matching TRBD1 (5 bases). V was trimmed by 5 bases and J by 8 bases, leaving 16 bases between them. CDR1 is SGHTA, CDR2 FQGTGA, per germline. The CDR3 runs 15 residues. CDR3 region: CASSPTAQADSPLHF. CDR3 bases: TGTGCCAGCAGCCCGACAGCCCAAGCCGATTCACCCCTCCACTTT.

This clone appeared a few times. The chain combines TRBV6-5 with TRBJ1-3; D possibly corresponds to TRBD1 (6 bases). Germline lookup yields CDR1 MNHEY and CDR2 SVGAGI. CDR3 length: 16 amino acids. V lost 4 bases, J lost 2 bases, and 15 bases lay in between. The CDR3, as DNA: TGTGCCAGCAGTTTAAAGGGGGGGTCGACTGGAAACACCATATATTTT. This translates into CASSLKGGSTGNTIYF.

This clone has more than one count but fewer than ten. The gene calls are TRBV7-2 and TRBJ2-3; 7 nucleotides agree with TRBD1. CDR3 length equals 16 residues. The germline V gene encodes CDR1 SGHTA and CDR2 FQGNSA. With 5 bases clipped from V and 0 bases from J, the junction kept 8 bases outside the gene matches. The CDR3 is CASSTYRGSSTDTQYF. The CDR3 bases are TGTGCCAGCAGCACCTACAGGGGCTCTAGCACAGATACGCAGTATTTT.

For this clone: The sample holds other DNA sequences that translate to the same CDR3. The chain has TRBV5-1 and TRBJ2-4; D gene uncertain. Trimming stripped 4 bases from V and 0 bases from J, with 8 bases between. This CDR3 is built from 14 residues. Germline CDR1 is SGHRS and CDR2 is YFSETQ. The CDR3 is CASSLGIAKNIQYF. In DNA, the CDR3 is TGCGCCAGCAGCCTGGGAATAGCCAAAAACATTCAGTACTTC.

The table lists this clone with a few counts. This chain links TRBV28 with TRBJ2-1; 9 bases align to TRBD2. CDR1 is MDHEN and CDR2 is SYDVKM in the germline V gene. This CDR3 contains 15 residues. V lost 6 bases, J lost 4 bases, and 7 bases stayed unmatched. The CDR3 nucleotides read TGTGCCAGCAGGGCGGGGGGGCTGAATTACAATGAGCAGTTCTTC. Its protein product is CASRAGGLNYNEQFF.

Here the CDR3 reads CAWSVQDPGWADTQYF. Written as DNA, the CDR3 is TGTGCCTGGAGTGTACAGGACCCAGGGTGGGCAGATACGCAGTATTTT. The V and J genes are TRBV30 and TRBJ2-3; the D gene is possibly TRBD1 (5 bases). This CDR3 is built from 16 residues. The germline CDR1 and CDR2 sequences are GTSNPN and SVGIG (reference sequence). The V and J ends lost 0 bases and 4 bases respectively, with 17 bases between them.

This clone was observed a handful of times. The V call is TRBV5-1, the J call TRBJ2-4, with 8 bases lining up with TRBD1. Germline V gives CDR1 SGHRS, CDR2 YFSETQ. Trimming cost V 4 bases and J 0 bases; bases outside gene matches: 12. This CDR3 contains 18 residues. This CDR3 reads CASSPGMDRVLAKNIQYF. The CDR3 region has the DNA TGCGCCAGCAGCCCCGGTATGGACAGGGTGCTAGCCAAAAACATTCAGTACTTC.

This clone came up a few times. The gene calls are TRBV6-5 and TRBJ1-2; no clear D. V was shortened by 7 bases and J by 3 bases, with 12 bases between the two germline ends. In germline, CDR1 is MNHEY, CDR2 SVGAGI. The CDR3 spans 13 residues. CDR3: CASNPIKYYGYTF. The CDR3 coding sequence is TGTGCCAGCAATCCTATTAAGTACTATGGCTACACCTTC.

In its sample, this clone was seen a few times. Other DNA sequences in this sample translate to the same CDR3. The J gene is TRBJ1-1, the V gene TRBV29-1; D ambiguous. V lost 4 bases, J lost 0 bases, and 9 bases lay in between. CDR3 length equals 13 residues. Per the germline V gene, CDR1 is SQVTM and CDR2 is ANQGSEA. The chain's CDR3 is CSVAGRMNTEAFF. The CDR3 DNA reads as TGCAGCGTTGCCGGCAGGATGAACACTGAAGCTTTCTTT.

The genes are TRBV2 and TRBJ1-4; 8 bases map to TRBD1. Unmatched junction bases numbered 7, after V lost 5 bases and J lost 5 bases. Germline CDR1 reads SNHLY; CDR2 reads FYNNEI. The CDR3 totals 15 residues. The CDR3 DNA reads TGTGCCAGCAGTCAGACAGGGGTTAGCAATGAAAAACTGTTTTTT. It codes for CASSQTGVSNEKLFF.

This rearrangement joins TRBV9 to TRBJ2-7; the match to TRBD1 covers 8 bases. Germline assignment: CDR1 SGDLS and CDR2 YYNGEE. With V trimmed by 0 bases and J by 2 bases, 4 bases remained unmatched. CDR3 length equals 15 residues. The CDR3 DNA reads TGTGCCAGCAGCGTAGGGGGACAGGTCGCCTACGAGCAGTACTTC. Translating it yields CASSVGGQVAYEQYF.

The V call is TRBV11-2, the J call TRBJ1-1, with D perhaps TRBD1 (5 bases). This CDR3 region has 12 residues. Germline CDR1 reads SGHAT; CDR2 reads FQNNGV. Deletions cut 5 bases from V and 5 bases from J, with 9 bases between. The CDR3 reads CASSPEGTEAFF. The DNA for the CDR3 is TGTGCCAGCAGCCCGGAGGGGACTGAAGCTTTCTTT.

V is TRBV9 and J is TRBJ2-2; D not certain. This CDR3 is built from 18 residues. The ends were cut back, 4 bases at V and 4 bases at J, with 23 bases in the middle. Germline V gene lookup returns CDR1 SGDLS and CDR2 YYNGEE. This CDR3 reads CASSLSPRVDEGTGELFF. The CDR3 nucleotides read TGTGCCAGCAGCCTTAGCCCCCGGGTCGATGAAGGCACCGGGGAGCTGTTTTTT.

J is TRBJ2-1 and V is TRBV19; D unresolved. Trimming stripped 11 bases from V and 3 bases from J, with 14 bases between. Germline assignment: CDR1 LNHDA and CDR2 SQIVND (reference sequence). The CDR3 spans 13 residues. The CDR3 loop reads CAVSGYRYNEQFF. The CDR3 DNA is TGTGCCGTATCAGGCTATCGCTACAATGAGCAGTTCTTC.